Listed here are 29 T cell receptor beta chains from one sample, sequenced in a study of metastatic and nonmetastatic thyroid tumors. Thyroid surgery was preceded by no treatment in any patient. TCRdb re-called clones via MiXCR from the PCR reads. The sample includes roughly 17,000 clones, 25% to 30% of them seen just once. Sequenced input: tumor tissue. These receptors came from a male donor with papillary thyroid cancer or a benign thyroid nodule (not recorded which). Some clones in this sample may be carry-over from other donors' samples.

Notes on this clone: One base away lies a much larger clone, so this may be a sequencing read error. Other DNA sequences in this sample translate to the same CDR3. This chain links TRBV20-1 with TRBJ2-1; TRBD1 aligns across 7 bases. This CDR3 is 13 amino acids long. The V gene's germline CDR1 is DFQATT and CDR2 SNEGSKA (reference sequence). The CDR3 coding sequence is TGTAGTGCCCCTGACAGGGACATGGATGAGCAGTTCTTC. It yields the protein CSAPDRDMDEQFF.

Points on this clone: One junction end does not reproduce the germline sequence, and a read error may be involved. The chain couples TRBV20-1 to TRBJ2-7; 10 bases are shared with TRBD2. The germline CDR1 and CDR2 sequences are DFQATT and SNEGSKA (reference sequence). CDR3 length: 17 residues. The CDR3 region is CRARDERQAGGTYEQYF. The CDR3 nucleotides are TGCAGAGCTAGAGATGAAAGACAAGCGGGAGGGACCTACGAGCAGTACTTC.

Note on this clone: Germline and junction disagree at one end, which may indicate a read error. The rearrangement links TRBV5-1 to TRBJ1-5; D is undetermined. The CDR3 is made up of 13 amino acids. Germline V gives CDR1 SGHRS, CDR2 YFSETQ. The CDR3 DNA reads TGCGCCAGCGGCTTGGCGGGTAATCAGCCGCAGCATTTT. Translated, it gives CASGLAGNQPQHF.

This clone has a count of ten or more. CDR3 in amino acids: CASSLAPTDSDTEAFF. CDR3 DNA sequence: TGTGCCAGCAGCTTAGCCCCGACAGATAGCGACACTGAAGCTTTCTTT. The chain has TRBV7-2 and TRBJ1-1, with a possible D match to TRBD1 (5 bases). Trimming shortened V by 0 bases and J by 3 bases, and 14 bases separated the two germline ends. Germline V lookup: CDR1 SGHTA, CDR2 FQGNSA. The CDR3 extends over 16 amino acids. Full variable domain (remainder filled in from reference TRBV7-2 and TRBJ1-1): GAGVSQSPSNKVTEKGKDVELRCDPISGHTALYWYRQSLGQGLEFLIYFQGNSAPDKSGLPSDRFSAERTGGSVSTLTIQRTQQEDSAVYLCASSLAPTDSDTEAFFGQGTRLTVV.

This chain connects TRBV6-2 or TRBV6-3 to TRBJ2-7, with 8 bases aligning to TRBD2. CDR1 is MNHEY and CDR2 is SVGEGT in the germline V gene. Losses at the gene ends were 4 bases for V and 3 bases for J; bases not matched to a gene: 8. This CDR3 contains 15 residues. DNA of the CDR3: TGTGCCAGCAGTTCCCTTACTAGCGGCAACTACGAGCAGTACTTC. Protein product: CASSSLTSGNYEQYF.

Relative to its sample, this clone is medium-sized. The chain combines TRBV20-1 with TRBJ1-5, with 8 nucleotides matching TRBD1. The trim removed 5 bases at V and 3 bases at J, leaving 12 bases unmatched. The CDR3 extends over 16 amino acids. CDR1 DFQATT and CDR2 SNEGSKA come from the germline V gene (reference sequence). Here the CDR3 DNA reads TGCAGTGCTGGCACCCTCGGGACAGGCACCAATCAGCCCCAGCATTTT. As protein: CSAGTLGTGTNQPQHF.

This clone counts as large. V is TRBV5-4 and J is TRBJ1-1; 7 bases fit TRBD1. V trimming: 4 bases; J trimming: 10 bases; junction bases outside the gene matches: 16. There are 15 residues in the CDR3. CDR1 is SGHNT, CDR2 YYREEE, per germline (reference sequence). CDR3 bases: TGTGCCAGCAGCACATCCTTGACAGGGAGGAACGGAGCTTTCTTT. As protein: CASSTSLTGRNGAFF.

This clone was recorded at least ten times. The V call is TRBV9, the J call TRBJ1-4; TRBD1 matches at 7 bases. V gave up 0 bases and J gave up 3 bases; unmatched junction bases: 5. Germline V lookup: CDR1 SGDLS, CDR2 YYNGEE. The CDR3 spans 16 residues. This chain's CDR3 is CASSVDGTAANEKLFF. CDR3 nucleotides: TGTGCCAGCAGCGTAGATGGGACAGCTGCTAATGAAAAACTGTTTTTT.

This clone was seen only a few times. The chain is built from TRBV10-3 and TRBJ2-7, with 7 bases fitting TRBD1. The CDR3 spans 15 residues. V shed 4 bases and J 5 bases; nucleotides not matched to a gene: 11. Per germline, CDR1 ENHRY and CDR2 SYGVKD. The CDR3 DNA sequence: TGTGCCATCAGTGCCCTAGGGACAGATGGTGACGAGCAGTACGTC. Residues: CAISALGTDGDEQYV.

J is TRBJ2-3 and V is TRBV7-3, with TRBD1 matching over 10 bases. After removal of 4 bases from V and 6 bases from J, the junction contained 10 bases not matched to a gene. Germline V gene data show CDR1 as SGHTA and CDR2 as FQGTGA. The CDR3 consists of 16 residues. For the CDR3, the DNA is TGTGCCAGCAGCTCGAGACAGGGGGCGAGGTCCGATACGCAGTATTTT. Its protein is CASSSRQGARSDTQYF.

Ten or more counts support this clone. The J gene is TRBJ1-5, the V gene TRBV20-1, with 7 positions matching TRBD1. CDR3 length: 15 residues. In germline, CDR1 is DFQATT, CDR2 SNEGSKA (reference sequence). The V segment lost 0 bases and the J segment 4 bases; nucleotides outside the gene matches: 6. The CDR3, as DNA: TGCAGTGCTAGAGAGGACAGGTTTGGGAATCAGCCCCAGCATTTT. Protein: CSAREDRFGNQPQHF.

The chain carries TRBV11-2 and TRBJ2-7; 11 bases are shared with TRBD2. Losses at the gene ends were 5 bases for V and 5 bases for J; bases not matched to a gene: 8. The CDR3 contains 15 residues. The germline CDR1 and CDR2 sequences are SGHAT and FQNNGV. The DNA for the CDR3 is TGTGCCAGCAGCCCCCGACTAGCGGGGTCGAACGAGCAGTACTTC. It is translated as CASSPRLAGSNEQYF.

The CDR3 region is CSASGRSWGHQETQYF. The CDR3 DNA reads as TGCAGTGCTAGTGGGAGGAGCTGGGGGCACCAAGAGACCCAGTACTTC. This chain joins TRBV20-1 and TRBJ2-5, with D perhaps assigned TRBD1 or TRBD2 (6 bases each). V lost 3 bases, J lost 0 bases, and 17 bases lay in between. Germline CDR1 reads DFQATT; CDR2 reads SNEGSKA (reference sequence). There are 16 residues in the CDR3.

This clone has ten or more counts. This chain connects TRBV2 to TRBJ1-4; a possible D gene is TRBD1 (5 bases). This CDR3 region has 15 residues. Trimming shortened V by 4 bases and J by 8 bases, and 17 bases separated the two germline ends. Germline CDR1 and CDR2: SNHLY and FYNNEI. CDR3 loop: CASSGGPTQEEKLFF. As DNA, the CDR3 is TGTGCCAGCAGTGGGGGACCTACCCAGGAGGAAAAACTGTTTTTT.

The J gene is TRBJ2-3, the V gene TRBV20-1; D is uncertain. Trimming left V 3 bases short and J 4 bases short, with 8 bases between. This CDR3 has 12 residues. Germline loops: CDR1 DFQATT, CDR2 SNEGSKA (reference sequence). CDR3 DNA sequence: TGCAGTGCTAGTTTTAACCCAGATACGCAGTATTTT. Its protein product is CSASFNPDTQYF.

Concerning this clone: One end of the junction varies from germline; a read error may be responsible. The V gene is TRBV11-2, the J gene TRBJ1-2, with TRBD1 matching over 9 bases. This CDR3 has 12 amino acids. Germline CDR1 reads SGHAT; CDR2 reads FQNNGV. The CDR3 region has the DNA TGTGCCAGCAGCGTAGACAGGGGGGGCTACACCTTC. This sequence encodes CASSVDRGGYTF.

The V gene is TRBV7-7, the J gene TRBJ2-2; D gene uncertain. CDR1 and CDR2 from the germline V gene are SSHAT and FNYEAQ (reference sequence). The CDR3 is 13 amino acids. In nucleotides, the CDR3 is TGTGCTTCAAGAGTGCTTGACACCGGGGAGCTGTTTTTT. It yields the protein CASRVLDTGELFF.

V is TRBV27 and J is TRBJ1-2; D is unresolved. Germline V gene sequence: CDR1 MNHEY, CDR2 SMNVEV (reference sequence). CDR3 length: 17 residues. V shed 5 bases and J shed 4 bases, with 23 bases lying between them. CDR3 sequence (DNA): TGTGCCAGCAGTCCGGGATTTTCCCGAGGGTTAGTCTATGGCTACACCTTC. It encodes CASSPGFSRGLVYGYTF.

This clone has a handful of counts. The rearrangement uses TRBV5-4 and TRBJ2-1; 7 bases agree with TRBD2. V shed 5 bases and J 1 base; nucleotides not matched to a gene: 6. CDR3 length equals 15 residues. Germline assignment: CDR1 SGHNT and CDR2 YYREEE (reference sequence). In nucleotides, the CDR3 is TGTGCCAGCAGGCTATGGGGGGGATCCTACAATGAGCAGTTCTTC. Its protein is CASRLWGGSYNEQFF. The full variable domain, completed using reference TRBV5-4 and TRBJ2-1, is ETGVTQSPTHLIKTRGQQVTLRCSSQSGHNTVSWYQQALGQGPQFIFQYYREEENGRGNFPPRFSGLQFPNYSSELNVNALELDDSALYLCASRLWGGSYNEQFFGPGTRLTVL.

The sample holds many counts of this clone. In nucleotides, the CDR3 is TGCGCCAGCAGCTTAGACAGGGGGGGCGCTGAAGCTTTCTTT. The encoded protein is CASSLDRGGAEAFF. The chain couples TRBV5-1 to TRBJ1-1; 9 bases map to TRBD1. CDR3 size: 14 residues. Trimming removed 2 bases from V and 6 bases from J; junction bases left unmatched: 5. Per the germline V gene, CDR1 is SGHRS and CDR2 is YFSETQ.

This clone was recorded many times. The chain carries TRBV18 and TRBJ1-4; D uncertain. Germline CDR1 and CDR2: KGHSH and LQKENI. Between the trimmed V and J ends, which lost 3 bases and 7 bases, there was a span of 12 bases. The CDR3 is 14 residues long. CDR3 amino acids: CASSPTPNGEKLFF. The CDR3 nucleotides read TGTGCCAGCTCACCGACCCCTAACGGTGAAAAACTGTTTTTT.

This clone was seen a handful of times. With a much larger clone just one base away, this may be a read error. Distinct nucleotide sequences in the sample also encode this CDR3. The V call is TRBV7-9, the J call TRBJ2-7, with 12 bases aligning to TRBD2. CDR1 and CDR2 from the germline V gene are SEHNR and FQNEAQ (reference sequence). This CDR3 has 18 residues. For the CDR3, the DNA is TGCGCCAGCAGCTTAACGCTAGCGGGAGGGTTTAGCTCCTACGAACAGTACTTC. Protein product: CASSLTLAGGFSSYEQYF. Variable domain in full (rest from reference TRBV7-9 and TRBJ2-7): DTGVSQNPRHKITKRGQNVTFRCDPISEHNRLYWYRQTLGQGPEFLTYFQNEAQLEKSRLLSDRFSAERPKGSFSTLEIQRTEQGDSAMYLCASSLTLAGGFSSYEQYFGPGTRLTVT.

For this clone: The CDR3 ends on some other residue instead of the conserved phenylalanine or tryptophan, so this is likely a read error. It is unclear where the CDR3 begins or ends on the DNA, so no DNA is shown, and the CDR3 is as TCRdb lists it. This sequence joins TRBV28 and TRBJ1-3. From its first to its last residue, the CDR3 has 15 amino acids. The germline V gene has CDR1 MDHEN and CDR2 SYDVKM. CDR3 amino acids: CASSLGVFSGNTINL.

The CDR3 region is CASSVGGGMNTEAFF. The CDR3 DNA sequence: TGTGCCAGCAGTGTTGGAGGGGGCATGAACACTGAAGCTTTCTTT. This chain joins TRBV6-1 and TRBJ1-1, with TRBD1 matching over 7 bases. CDR1 is MNHNS, CDR2 SASEGT, per germline. J was trimmed by 0 bases and V by 4 bases; bases with no gene match: 5. This CDR3 spans 15 amino acids.

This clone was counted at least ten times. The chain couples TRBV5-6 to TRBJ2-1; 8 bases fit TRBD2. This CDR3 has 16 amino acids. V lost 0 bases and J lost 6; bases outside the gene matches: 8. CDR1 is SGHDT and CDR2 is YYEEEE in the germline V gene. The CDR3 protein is CASSLVNGGAGNEQFF. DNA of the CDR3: TGTGCCAGCAGCTTGGTTAACGGGGGGGCCGGCAATGAGCAGTTCTTC.

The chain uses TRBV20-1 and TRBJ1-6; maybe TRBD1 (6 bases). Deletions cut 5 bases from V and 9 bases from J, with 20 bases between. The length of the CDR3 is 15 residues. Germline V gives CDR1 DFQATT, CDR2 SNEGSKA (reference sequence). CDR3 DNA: TGCAGTGCTTCCGCCCTTGGGACATCTCGTTCACCCCTCCACTTT. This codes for CSASALGTSRSPLHF.

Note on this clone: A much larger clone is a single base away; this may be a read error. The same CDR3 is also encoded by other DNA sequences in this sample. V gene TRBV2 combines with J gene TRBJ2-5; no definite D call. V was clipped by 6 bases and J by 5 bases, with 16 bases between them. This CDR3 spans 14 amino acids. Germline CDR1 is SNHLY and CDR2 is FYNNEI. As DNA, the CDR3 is TGTGCCAGCAGCACGGACCCCCGTGGGGAGACCCAGTACTTC. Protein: CASSTDPRGETQYF.

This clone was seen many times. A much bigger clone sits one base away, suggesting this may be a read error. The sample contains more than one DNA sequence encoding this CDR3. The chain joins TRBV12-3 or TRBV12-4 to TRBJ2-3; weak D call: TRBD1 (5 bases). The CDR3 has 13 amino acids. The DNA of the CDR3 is TGTGCCACTACCAGGGCACCCACAGATACGCAGTATTTC. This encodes CATTRAPTDTQYF.

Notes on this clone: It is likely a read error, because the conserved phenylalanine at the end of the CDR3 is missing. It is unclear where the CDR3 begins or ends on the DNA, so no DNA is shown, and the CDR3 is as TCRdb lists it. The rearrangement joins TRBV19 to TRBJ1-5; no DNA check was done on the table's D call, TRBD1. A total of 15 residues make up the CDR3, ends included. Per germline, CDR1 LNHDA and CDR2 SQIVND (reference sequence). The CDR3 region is CASASEGQFYQPQRP.